This TCR beta chain was captured in a study of blood T cell repertoires in COVID-19. Across the whole study: PBMCs, B-cell-depleted T cells, or T cells were the source of the cDNA or gDNA that made up the material.

The CDR3 length is 14 residues. Germline trimming cut 9 bases from V and 9 bases from J; bases unmatched to any gene: 13. CDR1 and CDR2 (germline): LNHDA, SQIVND (reference sequence). Per the authors' pipeline: Estimated nucleated cell counts came from reference gene primer amplification. The table came from immunoSEQ multiplex PCR; TCRdb's copy has only in-frame clones and leaves some out. That table is the source of V, J and clone size, and D and trimming were worked out from the DNA. The top ten hold approximately 8.7% of the sample, which has about 250,000 clones, roughly 80% seen once. The sequencing sample was made of peripheral blood. This TCR came from a woman of 80 years or more with acute or convalescent COVID-19. J is TRBJ1-5 and V is TRBV19, with 8 nucleotides matching TRBD1. The chain's CDR3 is CASAETGGLGPQHF. CDR3 sequence (DNA): TGTGCCAGCGCTGAAACAGGGGGGCTTGGGCCCCAGCATTTT.